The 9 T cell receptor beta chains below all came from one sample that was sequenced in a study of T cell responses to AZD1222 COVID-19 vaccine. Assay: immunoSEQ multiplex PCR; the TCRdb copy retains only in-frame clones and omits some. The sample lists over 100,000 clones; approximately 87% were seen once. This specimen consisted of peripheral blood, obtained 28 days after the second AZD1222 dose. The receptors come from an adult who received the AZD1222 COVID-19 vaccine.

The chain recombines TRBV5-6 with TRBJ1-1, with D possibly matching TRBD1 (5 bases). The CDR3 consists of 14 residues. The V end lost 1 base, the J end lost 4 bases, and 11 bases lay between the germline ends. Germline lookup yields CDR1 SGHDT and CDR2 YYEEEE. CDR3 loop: CASSLTRRGTEAFF. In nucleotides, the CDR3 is TGTGCCAGCAGCTTGACACGGAGGGGCACTGAAGCTTTCTTT.

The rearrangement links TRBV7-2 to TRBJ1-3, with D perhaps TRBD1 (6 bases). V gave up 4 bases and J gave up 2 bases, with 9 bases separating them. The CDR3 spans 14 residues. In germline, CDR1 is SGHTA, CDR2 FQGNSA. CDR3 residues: CASSSQGAGNTIYF. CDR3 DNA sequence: TGTGCCAGCAGCTCACAGGGCGCTGGAAACACCATATATTTT.

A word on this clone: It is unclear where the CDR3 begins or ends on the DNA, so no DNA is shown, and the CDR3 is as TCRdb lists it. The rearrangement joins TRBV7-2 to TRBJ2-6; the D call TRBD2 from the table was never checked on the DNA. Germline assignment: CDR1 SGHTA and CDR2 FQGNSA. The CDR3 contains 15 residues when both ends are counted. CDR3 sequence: CASSRFGEGANVLTF.

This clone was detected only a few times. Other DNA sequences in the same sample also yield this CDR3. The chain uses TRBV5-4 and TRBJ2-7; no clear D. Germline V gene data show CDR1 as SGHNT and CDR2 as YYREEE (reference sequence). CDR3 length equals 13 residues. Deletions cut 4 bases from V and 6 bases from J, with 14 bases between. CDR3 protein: CASSLPGDREQYF. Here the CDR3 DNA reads TGTGCCAGCAGCCTCCCGGGCGATCGCGAGCAGTACTTC.

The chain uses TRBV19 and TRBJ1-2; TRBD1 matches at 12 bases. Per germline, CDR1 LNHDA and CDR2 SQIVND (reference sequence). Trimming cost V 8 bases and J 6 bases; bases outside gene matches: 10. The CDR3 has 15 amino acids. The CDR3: CASFQGQGARDGYTF. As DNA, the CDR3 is TGTGCCAGTTTCCAGGGACAGGGGGCGAGGGATGGCTACACCTTC.

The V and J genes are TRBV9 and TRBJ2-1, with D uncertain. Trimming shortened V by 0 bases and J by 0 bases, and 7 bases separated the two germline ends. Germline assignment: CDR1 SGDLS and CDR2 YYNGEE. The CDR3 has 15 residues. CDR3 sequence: CASSVGPDSYNEQFF. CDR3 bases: TGTGCCAGCAGCGTAGGTCCAGACTCCTACAATGAGCAGTTCTTC.

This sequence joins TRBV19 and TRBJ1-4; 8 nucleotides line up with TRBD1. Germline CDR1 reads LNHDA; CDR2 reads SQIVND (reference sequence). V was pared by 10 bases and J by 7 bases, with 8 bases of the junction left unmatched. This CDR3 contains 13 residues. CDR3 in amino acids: CATQGARSEKLFF. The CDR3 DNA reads TGTGCCACCCAGGGGGCCCGAAGTGAAAAACTGTTTTTT.

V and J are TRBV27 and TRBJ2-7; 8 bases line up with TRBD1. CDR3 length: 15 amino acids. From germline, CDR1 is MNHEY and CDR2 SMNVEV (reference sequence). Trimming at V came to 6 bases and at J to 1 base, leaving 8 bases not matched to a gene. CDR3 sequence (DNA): TGTGCCAGCAGGCGCGGACAGGGCTTTTCCTACGAGCAGTACTTC. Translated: CASRRGQGFSYEQYF.

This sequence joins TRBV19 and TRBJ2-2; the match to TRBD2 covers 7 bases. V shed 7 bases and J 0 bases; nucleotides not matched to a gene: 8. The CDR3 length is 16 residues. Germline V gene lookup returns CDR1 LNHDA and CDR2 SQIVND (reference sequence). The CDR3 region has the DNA TGTGCCAGTACTCTGGGGGGGGACCCGAACACCGGGGAGCTGTTTTTT. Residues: CASTLGGDPNTGELFF. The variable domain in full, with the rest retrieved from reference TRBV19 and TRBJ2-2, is DGGITQSPKYLFRKEGQNVTLSCEQNLNHDAMYWYRQDPGQGLRLIYYSQIVNDFQKGDIAEGYSVSREKKESFPLTVTSAQKNPTAFYLCASTLGGDPNTGELFFGEGSRLTVL.